This T cell receptor beta chain was recorded in a study of blood T cell repertoires in COVID-19. Study as a whole: Some COVID-19 samples were acute and others convalescent; all came from the United States, Italy and Spain. T cells, B-cell-depleted T cells, or PBMCs supplied cDNA or gDNA.

V was pared by 6 bases and J by 4 bases, with 4 bases of the junction left unmatched. From germline, CDR1 is MNHEY and CDR2 SVGAGI. The CDR3 loop spans 15 amino acids. Per the authors' pipeline: The authors estimated nucleated cell counts from reference gene primer amplification. Assay used: immunoSEQ multiplex PCR; TCRdb lists only in-frame clones, some missing. That table supplies the V and J calls and clone size; D and trimming were determined from the DNA. In the table there are around 200,000 clones, about 86% of which are singletons. Sequenced sample: peripheral blood. The rearrangement joins TRBV6-5 to TRBJ2-5; 14 bases line up with TRBD2. The sequence derives from a human donor with acute or convalescent COVID-19. The donor label of this sample is uncertain. The CDR3 region has the DNA TGTGCCAGCAGGACTAGCGGGGGGGCGGGAGAGACCCAGTACTTC. Protein: CASRTSGGAGETQYF.